This T cell receptor (beta chain) derives from a study of blood T cells in healthy people across ages. Whole-study results and caveats: PBMC samples, being unsorted, prevented any conclusive comparison of naive and antigen-experienced cells.

The CDR3 contains 13 residues. V dropped 7 bases and J dropped 4; count of bases not matched to a gene: 9. Germline loops: CDR1 SQVTM, CDR2 ANQGSEA. A sample-barcoded 5' primer and a J-beta primer mix were used in a second PCR of about 7 to 12 cycles. In TCRdb, the 5' RACE reads were re-called with MiXCR into one record per CDR3 protein. The sample includes about 900,000 distinct CDR3 sequences, around 62% of them seen just once. To note about this clonotype: Its antigen is as yet unknown.

Source material: blood. This sequence originates from a man aged 30 to 45 in good health. The chain has TRBV29-1 and TRBJ1-2, with 7 bases that match TRBD1. The CDR3 coding sequence is TGCAGCGCCCAAACAGGGGACGGCTATGGCTACACCTTC. It specifies CSAQTGDGYGYTF.